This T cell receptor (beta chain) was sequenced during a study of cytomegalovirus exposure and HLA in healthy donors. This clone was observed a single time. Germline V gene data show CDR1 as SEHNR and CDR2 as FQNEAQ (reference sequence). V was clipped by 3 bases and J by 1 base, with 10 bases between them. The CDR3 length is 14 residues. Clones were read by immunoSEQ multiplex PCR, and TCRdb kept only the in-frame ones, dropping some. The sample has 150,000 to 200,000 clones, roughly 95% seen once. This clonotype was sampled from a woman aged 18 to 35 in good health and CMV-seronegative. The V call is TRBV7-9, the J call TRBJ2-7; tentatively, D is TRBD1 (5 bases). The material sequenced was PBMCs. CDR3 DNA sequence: TGTGCCAGCAGCTTCGCAGGGATGTCCTACGAGCAGTACTTC. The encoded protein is CASSFAGMSYEQYF.